Shown below are 22 T cell receptor beta chains from a single sample sequenced in a study of cytomegalovirus exposure and HLA in healthy donors. Use of 60 Vbeta and 13 Jbeta primers characterized the PCR. Assay: immunoSEQ multiplex PCR; the TCRdb copy retains only in-frame clones and omits some. The data contain 150,000 to 200,000 clones, roughly 86% of them seen just once; the ten biggest clones take up 1.5% to 2%. Specimen: PBMCs. These TCRs come from a woman between 18 and 30 years old in good health and CMV-seronegative.

This clone was counted between two and nine times. The chain links TRBV4-1 to TRBJ2-3; the match to TRBD2 covers 7 bases. The J segment lost 0 bases and the V segment lost 0 bases, leaving 9 bases of the junction unmatched. The length of the CDR3 is 18 residues. CDR1 and CDR2 from the germline V gene are MGHRA and YSYEKL. The CDR3 coding sequence is TGCGCCAGCAGCCAAGAGCACACTAGCGATTATAGCACAGATACGCAGTATTTT. This codes for CASSQEHTSDYSTDTQYF.

This sequence joins TRBV18 and TRBJ2-2; D may be TRBD2 (6 bases). CDR1 and CDR2 (germline): KGHSH, LQKENI. This CDR3 spans 15 amino acids. Trimming took off 5 bases at V and 1 base at J, with 11 bases between the two ends. Here the CDR3 DNA reads TGTGCCAGCTCATCCGCCGGGGGGAACACCGGGGAGCTGTTTTTT. Translating it yields CASSSAGGNTGELFF.

This clone has more than one count but fewer than ten. This chain connects TRBV6-1 to TRBJ1-4; tentative D call: TRBD1 (5 bases). Germline V gene data show CDR1 as MNHNS and CDR2 as SASEGT. This CDR3 spans 12 amino acids. Trimming pared 6 bases from V and 12 bases from J, leaving 14 bases between. CDR3 sequence (DNA): TGTGCCAGCAGGGGGAGGGTGGGGGAACTGTTTTTT. Protein: CASRGRVGELFF.

The chain combines TRBV29-1 with TRBJ2-2; TRBD1 matches at 8 bases. CDR1 SQVTM and CDR2 ANQGSEA come from the germline V gene. The CDR3 length is 13 residues. The trim removed 4 bases at V and 6 bases at J, leaving 4 bases unmatched. CDR3 sequence (DNA): TGCAGCGTTGCCAGGGGGCGCGCCGGGGAGCTGTTTTTT. As protein: CSVARGRAGELFF.

The chain recombines TRBV6-5 with TRBJ1-1; no firm D call. The CDR3 consists of 15 residues. Germline V gives CDR1 MNHEY, CDR2 SVGAGI. The V end was cut by 8 bases, the J end by 1 base, with 17 bases between. DNA of the CDR3: TGTGCCAGCCGTACTACCTCCTTGGGGAACACTGAAGCTTTCTTT. Translated, it gives CASRTTSLGNTEAFF.

In this sample, this clone turned up a few times. The chain has TRBV4-1 and TRBJ1-5, with TRBD1 matching 7 bases. The V gene end was trimmed by 4 bases and the J gene end by 3 bases; junction bases not matched to a gene: 9. CDR1 and CDR2 (germline): MGHRA, YSYEKL. CDR3 length: 16 residues. CDR3 DNA sequence: TGCGCCAGCAGCCGAGACGACAGGGCAATCAATCAGCCCCAGCATTTT. Protein sequence: CASSRDDRAINQPQHF.

The V call is TRBV2, the J call TRBJ2-1, with TRBD2 identical over 10 bases. The CDR3 totals 15 residues. In germline, CDR1 is SNHLY, CDR2 FYNNEI. V gave up 4 bases and J gave up 9 bases; unmatched junction bases: 9. This CDR3 reads CASSAGSGGAVEQFF. DNA of the CDR3: TGTGCCAGCAGTGCTGGGAGCGGGGGGGCCGTTGAGCAGTTCTTC. Supplemented by reference TRBV2 and TRBJ2-1, the full variable domain reads EPEVTQTPSHQVTQMGQEVILRCVPISNHLYFYWYRQILGQKVEFLVSFYNNEISEKSEIFDDQFSVERPDGSNFTLKIRSTKLEDSAMYFCASSAGSGGAVEQFFGPGTRLTVL.

V and J are TRBV29-1 and TRBJ2-2, with TRBD2 identical over 7 bases. V lost 4 bases to trimming and J lost 5 bases; unmatched junction nucleotides: 7. This CDR3 has 14 amino acids. Germline V gene data show CDR1 as SQVTM and CDR2 as ANQGSEA. The CDR3 sequence is CSVAGGTRTGELFF. Written as DNA, the CDR3 is TGCAGCGTTGCCGGGGGGACGAGGACCGGGGAGCTGTTTTTT.

This clone was counted once. The gene calls are TRBV12-5 and TRBJ2-3; TRBD1 agrees at 7 bases. The CDR3 consists of 15 residues. Germline assignment: CDR1 LGHNT and CDR2 FRNRAP. The V gene end was trimmed by 0 bases and the J gene end by 5 bases; junction bases not matched to a gene: 5. CDR3: CASGLVLGGLDTQYF. CDR3 nucleotide sequence: TGTGCTAGTGGTTTGGTACTAGGGGGCCTAGATACGCAGTATTTT.

The chain recombines TRBV4-2 with TRBJ2-5; D is possibly TRBD2 (5 bases). Trimming shortened V by 4 bases and J by 0 bases, and 6 bases separated the two germline ends. The CDR3 is 13 amino acids. Germline CDR1 and CDR2: LGHNA and YNFKEQ. CDR3 amino acids: CASSPGDQETQYF. The CDR3 bases are TGTGCCAGCAGCCCCGGGGACCAAGAGACCCAGTACTTC.

The genes are TRBV5-1 and TRBJ2-2; D gene ambiguous. The CDR3 runs 16 residues. The germline V gene encodes CDR1 SGHRS and CDR2 YFSETQ. V lost 0 bases and J 0 bases, leaving 9 bases between the germline ends. The CDR3 coding sequence is TGCGCCAGCAGCTTGGTTTTGACAACGAACACCGGGGAGCTGTTTTTT. Residues: CASSLVLTTNTGELFF.

The CDR3 sequence: CASSLGGLEGYTF. CDR3 bases: TGTGCCAGCAGCCTGGGAGGGCTTGAAGGCTACACCTTC. This rearrangement joins TRBV7-9 to TRBJ1-2; D gene ambiguous. V lost 5 bases and J lost 8, with 15 bases in between. The CDR3 totals 13 residues. Germline CDR1 reads SEHNR; CDR2 reads FQNEAQ (reference sequence).

This chain uses TRBV28 with TRBJ2-2; 8 bases agree with TRBD1. This CDR3 region has 16 residues. Per germline, CDR1 MDHEN and CDR2 SYDVKM. V shed 5 bases and J 4 bases; nucleotides not matched to a gene: 9. The CDR3 protein is CASSPLTGVGTGELFF. CDR3 nucleotides: TGTGCCAGCAGTCCCCTGACAGGGGTCGGCACCGGGGAGCTGTTTTTT.

J is TRBJ2-2 and V is TRBV28; D unclear. V was cut by 1 base and J by 8 bases, with 5 bases left in between. Germline loops: CDR1 MDHEN, CDR2 SYDVKM. The CDR3 consists of 12 residues. DNA for the CDR3: TGTGCCAGCAGTTTATACGGTGGGGAGCTGTTTTTT. Protein: CASSLYGGELFF.

The chain is built from TRBV10-2 and TRBJ2-5; 9 bases are shared with TRBD2. The CDR3 runs 15 residues. Trimming at V came to 6 bases and at J to 3 bases, leaving 8 bases not matched to a gene. Germline assignment: CDR1 WSHSY and CDR2 SAAADI. CDR3 residues: CASRPGGTSKETQYF. In nucleotides, the CDR3 is TGCGCCAGCAGACCCGGAGGGACTAGCAAAGAGACCCAGTACTTC.

The chain combines TRBV4-1 with TRBJ2-7; TRBD2 matches at 8 bases. This CDR3 has 15 amino acids. J gave up 3 bases and V 2 bases, and 6 bases lay outside the gene matches. The V gene's germline CDR1 is MGHRA and CDR2 YSYEKL. DNA of the CDR3: TGCGCCAGCAGCCAACTGAGCGGGAGCCGCTACGAGCAGTACTTC. Protein product: CASSQLSGSRYEQYF.

J is TRBJ2-3 and V is TRBV5-4, with 11 bases aligning to TRBD2. Germline V gives CDR1 SGHNT, CDR2 YYREEE (reference sequence). Losses at the gene ends were 3 bases for V and 4 bases for J; bases not matched to a gene: 10. This CDR3 is built from 17 residues. CDR3 in amino acids: CASSSYSGGAGSDTQYF. For the CDR3, the DNA is TGTGCCAGCAGCTCTTATAGCGGGGGGGCCGGATCAGATACGCAGTATTTT.

This chain joins TRBV10-3 and TRBJ1-1, with D perhaps TRBD1 (6 bases). Trimming left V 0 bases short and J 0 bases short, with 20 bases between. The CDR3 spans 19 residues. Germline V CDR1 and CDR2: ENHRY, SYGVKD. CDR3 bases: TGTGCCATCAGTGAGTCGAGACCGGGGGGCCCTATCCTGAACACTGAAGCTTTCTTT. Amino acids: CAISESRPGGPILNTEAFF.

The chain carries TRBV5-4 and TRBJ2-5; 10 bases are shared with TRBD1. The trim removed 4 bases at V and 4 bases at J, leaving 10 bases unmatched. This CDR3 has 16 residues. Germline V gene lookup returns CDR1 SGHNT and CDR2 YYREEE (reference sequence). The CDR3 bases are TGTGCCAGCAGCCTTGGGACAGGGGTCGTGGGAGAGACCCAGTACTTC. It yields the protein CASSLGTGVVGETQYF. Based on the CDR3 plus reference TRBV5-4 and TRBJ2-5, the full variable domain is ETGVTQSPTHLIKTRGQQVTLRCSSQSGHNTVSWYQQALGQGPQFIFQYYREEENGRGNFPPRFSGLQFPNYSSELNVNALELDDSALYLCASSLGTGVVGETQYFGPGTRLLVL.

This clone was detected only once. The CDR3 spells CASSSRAGRYNEQFF. Written as DNA, the CDR3 is TGTGCCAGCAGCTCCCGGGCGGGGAGGTACAATGAGCAGTTCTTC. This chain uses TRBV7-9 with TRBJ2-1; D perhaps matches TRBD2 (6 bases). Germline values: CDR1 SEHNR, CDR2 FQNEAQ (reference sequence). Trimming removed 4 bases from V and 4 bases from J, with 14 bases in between. CDR3 length: 15 amino acids.

This chain uses TRBV7-9 with TRBJ2-3; the D gene is possibly TRBD2 (5 bases). Germline loops: CDR1 SEHNR, CDR2 FQNEAQ (reference sequence). There are 16 residues in the CDR3. The ends were cut back, 4 bases at V and 8 bases at J, with 22 bases in the middle. Here the CDR3 reads CASSSGIYAGLGTQYF. CDR3 nucleotides: TGTGCCAGCAGCTCCGGGATCTACGCCGGTTTAGGTACGCAGTATTTT.

This clone was recorded only once. The chain combines TRBV6-4 with TRBJ2-1; 7 positions agree with TRBD2. V lost 0 bases to trimming and J lost 9 bases; unmatched junction nucleotides: 5. Germline V gene data show CDR1 as MRHNA and CDR2 as SNTAGT. The CDR3 sequence is 14 residues long. The CDR3 region is CASSDSTSAGEQFF. DNA for the CDR3: TGTGCCAGCAGTGACTCAACTAGCGCGGGTGAGCAGTTCTTC.